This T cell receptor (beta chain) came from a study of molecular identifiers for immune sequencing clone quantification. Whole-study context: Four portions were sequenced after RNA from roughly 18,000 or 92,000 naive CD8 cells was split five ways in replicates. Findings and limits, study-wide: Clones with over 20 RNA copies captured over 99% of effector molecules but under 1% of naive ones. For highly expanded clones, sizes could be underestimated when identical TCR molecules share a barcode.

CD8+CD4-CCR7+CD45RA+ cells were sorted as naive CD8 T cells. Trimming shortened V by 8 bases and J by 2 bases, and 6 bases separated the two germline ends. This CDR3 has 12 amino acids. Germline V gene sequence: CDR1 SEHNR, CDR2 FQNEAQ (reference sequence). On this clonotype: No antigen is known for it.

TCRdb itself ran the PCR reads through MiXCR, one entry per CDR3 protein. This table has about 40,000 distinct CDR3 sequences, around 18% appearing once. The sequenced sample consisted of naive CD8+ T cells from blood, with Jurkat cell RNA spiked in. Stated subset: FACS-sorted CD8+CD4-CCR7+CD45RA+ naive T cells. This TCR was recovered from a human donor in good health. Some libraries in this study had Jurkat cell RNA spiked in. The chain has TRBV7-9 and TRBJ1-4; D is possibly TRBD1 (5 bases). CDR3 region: CASGGTNEKLFF. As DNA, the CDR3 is TGTGCCAGCGGGGGGACTAATGAAAAACTGTTTTTT.